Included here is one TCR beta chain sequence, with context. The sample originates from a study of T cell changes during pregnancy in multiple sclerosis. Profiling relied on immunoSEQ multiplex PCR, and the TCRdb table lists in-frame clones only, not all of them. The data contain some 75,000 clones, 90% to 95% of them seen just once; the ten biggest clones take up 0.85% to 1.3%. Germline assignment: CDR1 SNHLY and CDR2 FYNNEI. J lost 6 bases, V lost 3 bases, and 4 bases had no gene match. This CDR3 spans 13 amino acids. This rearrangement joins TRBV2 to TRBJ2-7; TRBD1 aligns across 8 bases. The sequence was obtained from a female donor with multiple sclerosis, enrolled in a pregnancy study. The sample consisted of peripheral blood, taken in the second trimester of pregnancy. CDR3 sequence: CASSEGRGREQYF. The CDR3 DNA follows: TGTGCCAGCAGTGAGGGCAGGGGGCGCGAGCAGTACTTC.